This T cell receptor (beta chain) is drawn from a study of blood T cell repertoires in COVID-19. Study as a whole: Sites in the United States, Italy and Spain provided acute and convalescent COVID-19 samples. T cells, B-cell-depleted T cells, or PBMCs provided the cDNA or gDNA that served as material.

The CDR3 has 12 residues. Germline V gene data show CDR1 as MDHEN and CDR2 as SYDVKM. Trimming shortened V by 6 bases and J by 6 bases, and 11 bases separated the two germline ends. Per the study methods: Researchers report that nucleated cell counts were estimated from reference gene primer amplification. Generated by immunoSEQ multiplex PCR, the TCRdb table keeps only in-frame clones and is missing some. The V and J calls and clone size are taken from that table; D and trimming were inferred from the DNA. The sample comprises over 20,000 clones, around 90% of which are singletons, and roughly 6% rests with the top ten.

Sample: peripheral blood. V usage is TRBV28 and J usage is TRBJ1-1, with unresolved D. This sequence was found in a human donor in a cohort sampled during active COVID-19. The DNA for the CDR3 is TGTGCCAGCAGGGGCGTGAGGGCTGAAGCTTTCTTT. This encodes CASRGVRAEAFF. Supplemented by reference TRBV28 and TRBJ1-1, the full variable domain reads DVKVTQSSRYLVKRTGEKVFLECVQDMDHENMFWYRQDPGLGLRLIYFSYDVKMKEKGDIPEGYSVSREKKERFSLILESASTNQTSMYLCASRGVRAEAFFGQGTRLTVV.